Described below is a single T cell receptor beta chain sequence and its context. Its antigen remains undetermined. Per-base quality was not reported, and no clone a single base away is much larger than it. The sample belongs to a study of T cells in localized non-small cell lung cancer (dated by TCRdb to 2019 to 2021). As for the study more broadly: The study analyzed T cell repertoires of over 200 early-stage NSCLC patients, comparing tumors and uninvolved tumor-adjacent lungs. The cohort comprised roughly 220 treatment-naïve NSCLC patients with resected, localized lung tumors. Of the NSCLC patients, roughly 130 were male and around 97 were female, and the mean age was around 70 years. The investigation overall reported the following: Longer overall survival was associated with higher blood T cell density, whereas shorter survival was associated with higher adjacent-lung clonality. The highest T cell clonality was observed in uninvolved tumor-adjacent lung, where clonality exceeded that of tumor, suggesting that antigenic responses were more focused in uninvolved tumor-adjacent lung. Multi-region tumor sequencing was not performed, so intratumor heterogeneity could not be excluded. Because of the exploratory design, TCR variables were selected using unadjusted p-values without false-discovery rate correction. A median of about 55 of the top 100 tumor clones were detected in paired uninvolved adjacent lung, and some 30 of these tumor clones were also found among the top 100 clones of the paired uninvolved adjacent lung.

At diagnosis, tumor, uninvolved tumor-adjacent lung and peripheral blood were collected and then preserved as a mix of FFPE and fresh-frozen material. Blood samples were analyzed as peripheral blood mononuclear cells for TCR repertoire profiling. TCR beta CDR3 regions were sequenced from DNA using the immunoSEQ Assay. The paper's processing steps were these. T cell density was computed as TCR beta template counts normalized to usable DNA estimated by amplifying housekeeping genes. The preseqR package was used to estimate richness by extrapolating to 400,000 templates for PBMC samples and to 120,000 templates for tissue samples. Clonality was calculated as one minus Pielou's evenness. Differential abundance testing on productive amino-acid clonotypes, with a minimum total count of 5 and an alpha of 0.1, was used to identify tissue-enriched TCRs. Repertoire overlap between compartments was quantified with the Jaccard Index and Morisita Overlap Index. GLIPH grouped TCR beta CDR3s together with public tetramer-defined viral CDR3s, and a viral motif had to include at least three viral sequences and also show V-gene enrichment. In TCRdb, the immuneACCESS table is reduced to in-frame sequences with V and J assigned. These tables do not hold every clone; where another copy was compared, an unresolved V gene accounts for under half, and the others remain unexplained. That table is the source of V, J and clone size, and D and trimming were worked out from the DNA. The sample table records 70,000 to 75,000 clones; around 85% of these occur just once. Of the sample, 1.3% falls within the top ten clones.

The CDR3 numbers 17 residues from cysteine through phenylalanine. This entry keeps only the CDR3 DNA: 51 bases, framed from base 1. V lost 3 bases and J lost 0 bases; the stretch between them is 18 bases long. The germline V gene gives CDR1 as SGDLS and CDR2 as YYNGEE. The receptor was isolated from a female donor older than 55 with stage I lung adenocarcinoma. Recombination linked TRBV9 to TRBJ1-1; the D gene lacks a confident call. Source: peripheral blood, taken before any cancer treatment. The CDR3 protein is CASSGGMMGNLNTEAFF. The DNA sequence reads TGTGCCAGCAGCGGAGGTATGATGGGGAATTTGAACACTGAAGCTTTCTTT.